The clone carrying this T cell receptor (beta chain) has only a few counts. Its cognate antigen is unknown. The data are from a study of T cells after yellow fever vaccination. Study outcomes and limitations: Researchers noted that a small share of clonotypes showed up in both CD4 and CD8 compartments.

Researchers made TCR cDNA using 5'RACE template switching, and this step added a universal primer site and UMIs. TCRdb independently ran MiXCR on the 5' RACE reads; one entry per CDR3 protein. The repertoire has 300,000 to 400,000 distinct CDR3 sequences, under 15% of them found once; the top ten carry approximately 3.4%. With V trimmed by 5 bases and J by 4 bases, 6 bases remained unmatched. Germline values: CDR1 SEHNR, CDR2 FQNEAQ (reference sequence). The length of the CDR3 is 16 residues. The clonotype comes from a man younger than 30 who received the YFV17D yellow fever vaccine. The chain combines TRBV7-9 with TRBJ2-1, with 12 bases fitting TRBD1. The starting material was CD4+ T cells sorted from PBMCs, obtained 15 days after the yellow fever booster vaccination. The CDR3 loop reads CASSGRDRGPYNEQFF. CDR3 DNA sequence: TGTGCCAGCAGCGGGCGGGACAGGGGGCCTTACAATGAGCAGTTCTTC.